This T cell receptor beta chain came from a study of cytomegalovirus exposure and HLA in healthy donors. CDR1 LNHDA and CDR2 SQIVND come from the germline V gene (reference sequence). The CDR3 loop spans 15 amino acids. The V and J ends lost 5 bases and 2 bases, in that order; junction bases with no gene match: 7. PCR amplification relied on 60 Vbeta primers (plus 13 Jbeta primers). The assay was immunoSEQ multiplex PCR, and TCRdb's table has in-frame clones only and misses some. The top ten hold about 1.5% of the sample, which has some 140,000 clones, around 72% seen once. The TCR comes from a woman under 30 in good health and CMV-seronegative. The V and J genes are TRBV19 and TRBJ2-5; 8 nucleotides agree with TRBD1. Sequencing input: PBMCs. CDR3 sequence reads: CASSPRTGPQETQYF. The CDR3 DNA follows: TGTGCCAGTAGTCCCAGGACAGGGCCACAAGAGACCCAGTACTTC. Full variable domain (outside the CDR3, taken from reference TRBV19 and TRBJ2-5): DGGITQSPKYLFRKEGQNVTLSCEQNLNHDAMYWYRQDPGQGLRLIYYSQIVNDFQKGDIAEGYSVSREKKESFPLTVTSAQKNPTAFYLCASSPRTGPQETQYFGPGTRLLVL.